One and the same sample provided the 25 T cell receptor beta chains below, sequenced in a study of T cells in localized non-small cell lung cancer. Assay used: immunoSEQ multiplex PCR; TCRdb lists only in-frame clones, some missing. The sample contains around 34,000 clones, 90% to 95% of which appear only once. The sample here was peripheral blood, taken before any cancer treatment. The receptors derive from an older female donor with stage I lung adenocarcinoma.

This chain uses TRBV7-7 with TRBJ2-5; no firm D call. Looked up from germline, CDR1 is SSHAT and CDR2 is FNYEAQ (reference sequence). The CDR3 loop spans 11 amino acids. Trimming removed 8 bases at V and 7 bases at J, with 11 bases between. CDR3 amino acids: CASGQAGTQYF. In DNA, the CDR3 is TGTGCCAGCGGGCAGGCTGGGACCCAGTACTTC.

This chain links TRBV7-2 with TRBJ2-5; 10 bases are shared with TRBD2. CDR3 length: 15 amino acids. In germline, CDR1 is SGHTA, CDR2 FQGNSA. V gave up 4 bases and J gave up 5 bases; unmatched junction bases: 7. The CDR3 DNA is TGTGCCAGCAGCTATCTAGCGGGGGCGGGGGAGACCCAGTACTTC. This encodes CASSYLAGAGETQYF.

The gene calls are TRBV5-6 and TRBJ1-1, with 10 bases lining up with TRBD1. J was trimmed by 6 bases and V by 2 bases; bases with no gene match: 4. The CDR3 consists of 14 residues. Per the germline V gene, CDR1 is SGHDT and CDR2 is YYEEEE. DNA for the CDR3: TGTGCCAGCAGCTTAAGACAGGGGGCGGCTGAAGCTTTCTTT. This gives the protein CASSLRQGAAEAFF.

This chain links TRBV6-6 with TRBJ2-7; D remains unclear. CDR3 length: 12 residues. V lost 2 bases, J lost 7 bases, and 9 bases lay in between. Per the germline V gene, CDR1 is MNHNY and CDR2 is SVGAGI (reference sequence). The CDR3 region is CASSYPQTEQYF. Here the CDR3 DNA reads TGTGCCAGCAGTTACCCCCAGACAGAGCAGTACTTC.

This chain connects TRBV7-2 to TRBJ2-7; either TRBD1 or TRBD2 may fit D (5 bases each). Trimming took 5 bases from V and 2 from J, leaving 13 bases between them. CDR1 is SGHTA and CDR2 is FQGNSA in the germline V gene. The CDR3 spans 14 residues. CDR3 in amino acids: CASSEGGRAYEQYF. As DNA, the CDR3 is TGTGCCAGCAGCGAGGGCGGCAGGGCCTACGAGCAGTACTTC.

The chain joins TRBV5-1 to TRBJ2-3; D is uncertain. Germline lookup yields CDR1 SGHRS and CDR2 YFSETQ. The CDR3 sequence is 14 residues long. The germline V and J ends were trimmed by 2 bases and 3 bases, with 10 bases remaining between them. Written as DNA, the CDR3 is TGCGCCAGCAGCTTTGGTGGGAAGACAGATACGCAGTATTTT. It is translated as CASSFGGKTDTQYF.

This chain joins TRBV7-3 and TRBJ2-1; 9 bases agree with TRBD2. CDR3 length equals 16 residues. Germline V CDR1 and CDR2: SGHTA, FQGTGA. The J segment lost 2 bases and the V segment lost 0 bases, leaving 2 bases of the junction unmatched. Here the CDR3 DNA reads TGTGCCAGCAGCTTAACCGGCGGGAGGGCCTACAATGAGCAGTTCTTC. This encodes CASSLTGGRAYNEQFF.

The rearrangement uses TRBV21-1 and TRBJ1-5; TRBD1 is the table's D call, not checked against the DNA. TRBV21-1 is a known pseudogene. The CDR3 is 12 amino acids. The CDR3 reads CARTGANQPQHF. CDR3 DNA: TGTGCCAGAACAGGGGCCAATCAGCCCCAGCATTTT.

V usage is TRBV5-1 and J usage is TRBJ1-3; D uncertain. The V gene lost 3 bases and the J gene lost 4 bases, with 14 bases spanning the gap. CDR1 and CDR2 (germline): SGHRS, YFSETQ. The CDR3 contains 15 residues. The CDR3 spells CASSSSGSPGNTIYF. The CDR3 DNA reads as TGCGCCAGCAGCTCATCCGGGAGTCCCGGAAACACCATATATTTT.

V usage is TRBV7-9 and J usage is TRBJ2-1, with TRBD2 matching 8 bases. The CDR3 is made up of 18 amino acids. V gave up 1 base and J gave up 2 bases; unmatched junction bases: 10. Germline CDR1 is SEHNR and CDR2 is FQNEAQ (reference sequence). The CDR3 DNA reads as TGTGCCAGCAGCTTAGAGGGGCTTAGCGGGATCGCCTACAATGAGCAGTTCTTC. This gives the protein CASSLEGLSGIAYNEQFF.

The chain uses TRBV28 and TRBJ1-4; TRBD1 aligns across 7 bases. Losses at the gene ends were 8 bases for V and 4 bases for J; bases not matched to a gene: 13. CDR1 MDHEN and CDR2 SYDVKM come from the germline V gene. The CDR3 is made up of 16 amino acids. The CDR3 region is CASSQQGQKLNEKLFF. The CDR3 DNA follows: TGTGCCAGCTCCCAACAGGGGCAAAAACTTAATGAAAAACTGTTTTTT.

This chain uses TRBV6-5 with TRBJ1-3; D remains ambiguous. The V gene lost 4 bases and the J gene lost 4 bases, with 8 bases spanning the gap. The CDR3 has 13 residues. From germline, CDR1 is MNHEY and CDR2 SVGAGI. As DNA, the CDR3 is TGTGCCAGCAGTTCGCAGTCCGGAAACACCATATATTTT. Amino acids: CASSSQSGNTIYF.

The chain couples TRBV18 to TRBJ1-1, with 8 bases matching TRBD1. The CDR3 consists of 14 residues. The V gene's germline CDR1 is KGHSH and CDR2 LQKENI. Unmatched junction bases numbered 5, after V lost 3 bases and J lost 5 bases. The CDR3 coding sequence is TGTGCCAGCTCACCCCAGGGGGCTCGTACTGAAGCTTTCTTT. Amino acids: CASSPQGARTEAFF.

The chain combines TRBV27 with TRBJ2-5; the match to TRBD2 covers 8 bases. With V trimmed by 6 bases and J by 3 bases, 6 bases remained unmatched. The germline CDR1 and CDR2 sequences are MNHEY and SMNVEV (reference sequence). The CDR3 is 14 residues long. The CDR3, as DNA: TGTGCCAGCAGCGCACTAGCGGAAAAAGAGACCCAGTACTTC. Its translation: CASSALAEKETQYF.

CDR3 DNA sequence: TGTGCCATTCCGGGTGGGGCAGAAAGTGTCTATGGCTACACCTTC. Its translation: CAIPGGAESVYGYTF. The chain recombines TRBV28 with TRBJ1-2, with D tentatively TRBD1 (5 bases). The CDR3 has 15 residues. Per germline, CDR1 MDHEN and CDR2 SYDVKM. Trimming left V 10 bases short and J 4 bases short, with 22 bases between.

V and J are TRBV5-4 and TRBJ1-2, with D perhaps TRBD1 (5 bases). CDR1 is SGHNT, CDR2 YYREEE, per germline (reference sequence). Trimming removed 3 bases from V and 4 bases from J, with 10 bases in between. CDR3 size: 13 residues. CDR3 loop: CASSSEGVYGYTF. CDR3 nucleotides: TGTGCCAGCAGCTCCGAAGGGGTCTATGGCTACACCTTC. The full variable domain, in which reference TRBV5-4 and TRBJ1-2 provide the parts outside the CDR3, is ETGVTQSPTHLIKTRGQQVTLRCSSQSGHNTVSWYQQALGQGPQFIFQYYREEENGRGNFPPRFSGLQFPNYSSELNVNALELDDSALYLCASSSEGVYGYTFGSGTRLTVV.

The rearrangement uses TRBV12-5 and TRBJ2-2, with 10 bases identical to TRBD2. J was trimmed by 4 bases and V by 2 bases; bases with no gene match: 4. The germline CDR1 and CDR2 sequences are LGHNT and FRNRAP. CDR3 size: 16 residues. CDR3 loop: CASGLKLAGTTGELFF. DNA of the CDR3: TGTGCTAGTGGTTTGAAACTAGCGGGGACCACCGGGGAGCTGTTTTTT.

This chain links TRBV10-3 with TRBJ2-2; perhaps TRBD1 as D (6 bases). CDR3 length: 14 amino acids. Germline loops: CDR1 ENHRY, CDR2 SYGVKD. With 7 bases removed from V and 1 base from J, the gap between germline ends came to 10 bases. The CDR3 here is CAIKGQRNTGELFF. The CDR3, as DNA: TGTGCCATCAAGGGACAAAGGAACACCGGGGAGCTGTTTTTT.

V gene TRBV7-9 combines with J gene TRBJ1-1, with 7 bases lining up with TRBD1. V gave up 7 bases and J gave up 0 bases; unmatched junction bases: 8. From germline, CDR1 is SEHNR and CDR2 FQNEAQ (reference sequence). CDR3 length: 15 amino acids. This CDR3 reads CASIGTASMNTEAFF. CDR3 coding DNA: TGTGCCAGCATTGGGACAGCTAGTATGAACACTGAAGCTTTCTTT.

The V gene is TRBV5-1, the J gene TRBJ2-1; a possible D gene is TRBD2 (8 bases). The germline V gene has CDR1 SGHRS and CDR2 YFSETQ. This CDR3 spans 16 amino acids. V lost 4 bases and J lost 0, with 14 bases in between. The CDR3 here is CASSPGGTDSYNEQFF. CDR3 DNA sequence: TGCGCCAGCAGCCCGGGAGGGACAGACTCCTACAATGAGCAGTTCTTC.

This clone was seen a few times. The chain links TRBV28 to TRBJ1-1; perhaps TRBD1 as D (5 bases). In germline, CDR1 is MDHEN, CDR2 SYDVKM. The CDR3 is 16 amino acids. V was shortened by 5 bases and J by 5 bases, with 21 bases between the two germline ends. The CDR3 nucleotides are TGTGCCAGCAGTCAACCCCGGGACTCCGGTAAGACTGAAGCTTTCTTT. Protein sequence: CASSQPRDSGKTEAFF. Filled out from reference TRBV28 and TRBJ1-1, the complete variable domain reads DVKVTQSSRYLVKRTGEKVFLECVQDMDHENMFWYRQDPGLGLRLIYFSYDVKMKEKGDIPEGYSVSREKKERFSLILESASTNQTSMYLCASSQPRDSGKTEAFFGQGTRLTVV.

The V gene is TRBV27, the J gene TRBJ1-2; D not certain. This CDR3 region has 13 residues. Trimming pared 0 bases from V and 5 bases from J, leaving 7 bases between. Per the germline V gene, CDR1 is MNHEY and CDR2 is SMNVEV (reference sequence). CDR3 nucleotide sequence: TGTGCCAGCAGTTTATCTTCCGCGTATGGCTACACCTTC. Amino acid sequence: CASSLSSAYGYTF.

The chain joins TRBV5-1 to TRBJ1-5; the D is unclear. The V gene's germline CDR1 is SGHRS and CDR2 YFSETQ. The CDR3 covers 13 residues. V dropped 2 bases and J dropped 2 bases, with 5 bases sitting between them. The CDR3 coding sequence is TGCGCCAGCAGCTTCACAGGCAATCAGCCCCAGCATTTT. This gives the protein CASSFTGNQPQHF.

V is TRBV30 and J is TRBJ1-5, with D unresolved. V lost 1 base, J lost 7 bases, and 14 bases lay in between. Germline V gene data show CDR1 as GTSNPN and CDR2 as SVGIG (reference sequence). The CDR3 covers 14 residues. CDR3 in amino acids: CAWSEGNSGQPQHF. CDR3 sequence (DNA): TGTGCCTGGAGTGAAGGGAATTCTGGGCAGCCCCAGCATTTT.

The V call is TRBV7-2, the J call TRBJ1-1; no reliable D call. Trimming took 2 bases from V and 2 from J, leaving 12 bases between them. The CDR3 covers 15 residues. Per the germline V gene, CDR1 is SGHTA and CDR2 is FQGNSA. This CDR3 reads CASSLLGRLNTEAFF. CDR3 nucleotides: TGTGCCAGCAGCTTACTAGGTAGGCTTAACACTGAAGCTTTCTTT.